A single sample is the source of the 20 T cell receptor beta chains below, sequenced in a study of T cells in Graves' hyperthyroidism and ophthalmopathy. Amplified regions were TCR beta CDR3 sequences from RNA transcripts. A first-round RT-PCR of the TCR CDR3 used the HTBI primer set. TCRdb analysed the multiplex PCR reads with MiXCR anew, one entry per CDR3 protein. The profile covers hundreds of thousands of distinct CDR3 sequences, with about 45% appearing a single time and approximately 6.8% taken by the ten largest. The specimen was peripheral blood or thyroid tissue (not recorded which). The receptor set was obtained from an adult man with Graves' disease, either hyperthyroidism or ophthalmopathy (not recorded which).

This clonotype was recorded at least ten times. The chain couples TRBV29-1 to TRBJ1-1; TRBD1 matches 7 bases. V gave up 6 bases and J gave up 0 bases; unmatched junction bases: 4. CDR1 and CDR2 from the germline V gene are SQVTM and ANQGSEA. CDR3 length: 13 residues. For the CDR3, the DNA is TGCAGCGTACAGGGGATAATGAACACTGAAGCTTTCTTT. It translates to CSVQGIMNTEAFF.

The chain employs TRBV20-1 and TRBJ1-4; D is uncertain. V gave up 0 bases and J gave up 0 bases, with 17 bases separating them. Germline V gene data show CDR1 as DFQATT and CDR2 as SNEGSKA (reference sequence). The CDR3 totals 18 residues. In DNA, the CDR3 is TGCAGTGCTAGAGATACGGCCCGGAGAGGGCCAACTAATGAAAAACTGTTTTTT. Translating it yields CSARDTARRGPTNEKLFF.

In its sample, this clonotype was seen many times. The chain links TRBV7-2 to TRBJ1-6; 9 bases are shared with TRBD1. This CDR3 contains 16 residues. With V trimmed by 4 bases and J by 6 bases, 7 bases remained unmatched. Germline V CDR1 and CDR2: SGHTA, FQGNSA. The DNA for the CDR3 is TGTGCCAGCAGCTGGACAGGGGATGTGTTTAATTCACCCCTCCACTTT. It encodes CASSWTGDVFNSPLHF.

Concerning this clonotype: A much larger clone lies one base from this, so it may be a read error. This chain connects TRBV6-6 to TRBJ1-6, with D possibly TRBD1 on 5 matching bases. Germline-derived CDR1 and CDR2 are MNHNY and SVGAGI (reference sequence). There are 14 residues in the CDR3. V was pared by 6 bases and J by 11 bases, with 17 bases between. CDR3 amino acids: CASRPDQGGPPLHF. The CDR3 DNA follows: TGTGCCAGCAGGCCAGACCAGGGCGGTCCACCCCTCCACTTT.

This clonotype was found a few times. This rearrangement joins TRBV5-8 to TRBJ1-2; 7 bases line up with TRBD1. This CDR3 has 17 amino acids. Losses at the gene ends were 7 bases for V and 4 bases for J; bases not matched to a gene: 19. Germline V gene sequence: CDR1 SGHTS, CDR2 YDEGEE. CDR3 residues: CASEVPGQISSAYGYTF. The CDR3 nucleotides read TGTGCCAGCGAGGTCCCGGGACAGATCTCTTCGGCCTATGGCTACACCTTC.

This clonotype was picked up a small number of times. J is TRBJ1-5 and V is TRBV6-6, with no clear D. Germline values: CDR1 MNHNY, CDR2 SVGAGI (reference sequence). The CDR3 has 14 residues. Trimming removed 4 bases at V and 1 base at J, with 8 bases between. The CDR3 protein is CASSWTASNQPQHF. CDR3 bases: TGTGCCAGCAGTTGGACTGCGAGCAATCAGCCCCAGCATTTT.

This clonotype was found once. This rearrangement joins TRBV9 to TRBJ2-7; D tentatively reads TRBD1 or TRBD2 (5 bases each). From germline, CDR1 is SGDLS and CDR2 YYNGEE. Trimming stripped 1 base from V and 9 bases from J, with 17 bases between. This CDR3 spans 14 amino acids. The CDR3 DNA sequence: TGTGCCAGCAGCGTATTATCGAGGGGAAGCGGGCAGTACTTC. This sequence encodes CASSVLSRGSGQYF.

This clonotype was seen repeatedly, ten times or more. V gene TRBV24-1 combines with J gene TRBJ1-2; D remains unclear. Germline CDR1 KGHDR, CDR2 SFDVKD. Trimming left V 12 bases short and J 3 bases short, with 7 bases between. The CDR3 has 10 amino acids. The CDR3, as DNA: TGTGCCCACTGGGACTATGGCTACACCTTC. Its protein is CAHWDYGYTF.

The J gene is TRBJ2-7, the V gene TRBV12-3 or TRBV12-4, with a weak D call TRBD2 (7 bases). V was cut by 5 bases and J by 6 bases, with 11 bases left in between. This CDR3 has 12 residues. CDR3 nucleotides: TGTGCCAGCAGTAGGGGGGGGTTCGAGCAGTACTTC. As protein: CASSRGGFEQYF.

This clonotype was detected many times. The CDR3 nucleotides read TGCAGCGTTTCCTGGACAGGAGGAGAGACCCAGTACTTC. The encoded protein is CSVSWTGGETQYF. The chain links TRBV29-1 to TRBJ2-5; 7 bases line up with TRBD1. Germline assignment: CDR1 SQVTM and CDR2 ANQGSEA. The CDR3 runs to 13 residues. The V and J ends lost 5 bases and 4 bases, in that order; junction bases with no gene match: 7.

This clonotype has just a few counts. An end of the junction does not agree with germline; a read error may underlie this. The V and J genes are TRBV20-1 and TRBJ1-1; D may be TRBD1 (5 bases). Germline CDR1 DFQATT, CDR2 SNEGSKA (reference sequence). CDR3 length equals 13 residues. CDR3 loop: CSARADSYPEAFF. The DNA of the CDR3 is TGCAGTGCCAGAGCTGACAGTTACCCTGAAGCTTTCTTT.

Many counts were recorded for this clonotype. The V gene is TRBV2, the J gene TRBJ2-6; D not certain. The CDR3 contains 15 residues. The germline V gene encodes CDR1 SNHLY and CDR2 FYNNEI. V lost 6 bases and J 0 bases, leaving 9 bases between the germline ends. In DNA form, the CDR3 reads TGTGCCAGCAGAGTACGGAGCTCTGGGGCCAACGTCCTGACTTTC. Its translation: CASRVRSSGANVLTF.

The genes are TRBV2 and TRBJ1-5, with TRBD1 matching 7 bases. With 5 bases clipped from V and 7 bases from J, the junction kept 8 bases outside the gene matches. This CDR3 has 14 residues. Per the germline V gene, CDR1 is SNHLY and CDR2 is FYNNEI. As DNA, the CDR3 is TGTGCCAGCAGTAACGAACAGGGGTACCAGCCCCAGCATTTT. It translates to CASSNEQGYQPQHF.

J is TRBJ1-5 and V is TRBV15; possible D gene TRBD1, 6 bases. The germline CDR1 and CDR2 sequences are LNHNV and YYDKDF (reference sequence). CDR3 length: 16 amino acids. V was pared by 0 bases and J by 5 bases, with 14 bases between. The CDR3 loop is CATSRDRTATYQPQHF. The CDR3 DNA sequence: TGTGCCACCAGCAGAGATCGGACAGCCACTTATCAGCCCCAGCATTTT.

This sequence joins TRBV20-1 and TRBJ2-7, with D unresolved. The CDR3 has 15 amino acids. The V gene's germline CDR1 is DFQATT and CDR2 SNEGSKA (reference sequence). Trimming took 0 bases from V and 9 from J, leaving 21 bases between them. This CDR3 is CSARDRLENYGGQYF. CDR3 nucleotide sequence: TGCAGTGCTAGAGATCGTCTGGAGAACTACGGTGGGCAGTACTTC.

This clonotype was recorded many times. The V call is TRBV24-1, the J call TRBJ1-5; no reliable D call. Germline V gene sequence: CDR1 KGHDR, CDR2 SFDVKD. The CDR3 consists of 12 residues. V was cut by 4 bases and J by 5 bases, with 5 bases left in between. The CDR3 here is CATSDQDQPQHF. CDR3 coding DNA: TGTGCCACCAGTGACCAAGATCAGCCCCAGCATTTT.

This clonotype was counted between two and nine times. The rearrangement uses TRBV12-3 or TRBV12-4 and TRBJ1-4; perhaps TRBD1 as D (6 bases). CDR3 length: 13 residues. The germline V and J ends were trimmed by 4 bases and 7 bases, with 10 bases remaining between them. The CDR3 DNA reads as TGTGCCAGCAGTTCGGGACAAATTGAAAAACTGTTTTTT. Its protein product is CASSSGQIEKLFF.

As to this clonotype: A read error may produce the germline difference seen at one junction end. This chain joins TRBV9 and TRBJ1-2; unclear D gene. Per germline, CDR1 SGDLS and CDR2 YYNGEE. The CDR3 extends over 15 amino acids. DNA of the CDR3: TGTGCCAGCTCACCAGACGCCCCGGACGGCTATGGCTACATCTTC. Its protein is CASSPDAPDGYGYIF.

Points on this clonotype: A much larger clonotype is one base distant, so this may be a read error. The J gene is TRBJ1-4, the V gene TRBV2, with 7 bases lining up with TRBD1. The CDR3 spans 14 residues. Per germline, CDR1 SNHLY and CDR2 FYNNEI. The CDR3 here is CASGEGTANEKLFF. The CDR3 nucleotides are TGTGCCAGCGGTGAAGGGACAGCGAATGAAAAACTGTTTTTT.

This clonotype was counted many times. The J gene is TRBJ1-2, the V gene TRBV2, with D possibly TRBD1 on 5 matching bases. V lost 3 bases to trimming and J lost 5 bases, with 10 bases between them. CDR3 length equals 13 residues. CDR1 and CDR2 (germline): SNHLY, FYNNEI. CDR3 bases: TGTGCCAGCAGTGACGGAGGGGTTTATGGCTACACCTTC. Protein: CASSDGGVYGYTF.